This is a list of T cell receptor beta chains from one sample in a study of T-cell memory formation after mild COVID-19. TCRdb re-analysed the 5' RACE reads in MiXCR, keeping a single row per CDR3 protein. The sample contains fewer than 500,000 distinct CDR3 sequences, about 23% of which appear only once. Material for sequencing was PBMCs or a T cell subset sorted from them (not recorded which). Every receptor here comes from an adult woman who had mild COVID-19 (a few samples of this study predate the infection). Cell type and time point are not known. Both conserved end residues are part of each CDR3. A D gene is named only where the DNA matches it firmly. The size entry is marked missing in some rows and otherwise reads once, few, many or a size class.

D	size	V	J	DNA	CDR3
-	-	TRBV3-1	TRBJ1-1	TGTGCCAGCAGCCAATACGACAGGCACACTGAAGCTTTCTTT	CASSQYDRHTEAFF
-	-	TRBV20-1	TRBJ1-3	TGCAGTGCGAGCAGGGGAAACACCATATATTTT	CSASRGNTIYF
TRBD1	-	TRBV20-1	TRBJ2-1	TGCAGTGCAACATCCCGGGACAGCTTTTACAATGAGCAGTTCTTC	CSATSRDSFYNEQFF
TRBD2	-	TRBV7-2	TRBJ2-5	TGTGCCAGCAGCACAGTGACTAGCGGGGTCGGTGAGACCCAGTACTTC	CASSTVTSGVGETQYF
TRBD2	-	TRBV10-3	TRBJ2-1	TGTGCCATCAGTGAGTCCTCTCTAGCGGGGGGGTTAATAGATGAGCAGTTCTTC	CAISESSLAGGLIDEQFF
TRBD2	few	TRBV5-1	TRBJ2-3	TGCGCCAGCAGCTTGGATATAGCGGGGACTAGCACAGATACGCAGTATTTT	CASSLDIAGTSTDTQYF
TRBD1	-	TRBV12-3/TRBV12-4	TRBJ2-7	TGTGCCAGCAGCCCCGAACAGGGGTTGGGGCAGTACTTC	CASSPEQGLGQYF
TRBD2	-	TRBV7-2	TRBJ2-7	TGTGCCAGCAGCTTATACTCTTCGGCGGGAGCAGTTAACTACGAGCAGTACTTC	CASSLYSSAGAVNYEQYF
-	-	TRBV21-1	TRBJ1-2	TGTGCCAGCAGCAAAGACGGGGCTCGGGTTGCTAACTATGGCTACACCTTC	CASSKDGARVANYGYTF
-	few	TRBV12-3/TRBV12-4	TRBJ1-2	TGTGCCAGCAGTTGGGGGCGGACAAACTATGGCTACACCTTC	CASSWGRTNYGYTF
-	few	TRBV4-3	TRBJ1-2	TGCGCCAGCAGCCAAGATGTTTGGGGACAAAACTATGGCTACACCTTC	CASSQDVWGQNYGYTF
-	-	TRBV11-2	TRBJ1-5	TGTGCCAGCAGCCGCAGCTCCTCTCAGCCCCAGCATTTT	CASSRSSSQPQHF
TRBD1	few	TRBV11-3	TRBJ1-1	TGTGCCAGCAGCTTAGATGGTCCAGGGGGGAACACTGAAGCTTTCTTT	CASSLDGPGGNTEAFF
TRBD1	-	TRBV6-5	TRBJ1-4	TGTGCCAGCAGAGGGACAGGGACAACTAATGAAAAACTGTTTTTT	CASRGTGTTNEKLFF
TRBD1	-	TRBV14	TRBJ2-5	TGTGCCAGCAGCCAAGGGGGACAGCAAGAGACCCAGTACTTC	CASSQGGQQETQYF
TRBD1	-	TRBV3-1	TRBJ2-7	TGTGCCAGCAGCCCTCGGGACAGGGGACCCGAGCAGTACTTC	CASSPRDRGPEQYF
-	few	TRBV4-3	TRBJ1-1	TGCGCCAGCAGCCAAGATCCCCAGGGAAGGGACACTGAAGCTTTCTTT	CASSQDPQGRDTEAFF
TRBD1	once	TRBV24-1	TRBJ1-2	TGTGCCACCAGTGATTCTCTGACAGGGGGCAACTATGGCTACACCTTC	CATSDSLTGGNYGYTF
-	once	TRBV5-5	TRBJ1-2	TGTGCCAGCAGCTTTTCCTTGGAGGGGGGCTACACCTTC	CASSFSLEGGYTF
-	-	TRBV30	TRBJ2-3	TGTGCCTGGGACGGGGGCCCTATCACAGATACGCAGTATTTT	CAWDGGPITDTQYF
TRBD1	-	TRBV12-3/TRBV12-4	TRBJ1-2	TGTGCCAGCAGGCCCGACAGGGGCCCCGTAAGAGGCTACACCTTC	CASRPDRGPVRGYTF
-	many	TRBV5-1	TRBJ2-1	TGCGCCAGCAGCCCCCTCAAGGGGAGCTCCTACAATGAGCAGTTCTTC	CASSPLKGSSYNEQFF
-	few	TRBV11-2	TRBJ2-7	TGTGCCAGCAGCTTAGGCTATTCGAGCTCCTACGAGCAGTACTTC	CASSLGYSSSYEQYF
-	few	TRBV18	TRBJ1-2	TGTGCCAGCTCACCACTCCAGGAACACTATGGCTACACCTTC	CASSPLQEHYGYTF
TRBD2	-	TRBV4-2	TRBJ2-1	TGTGCCACCGTGGGACTAGCCGGTAGTTGGTTCTTC	CATVGLAGSWFF
-	few	TRBV14	TRBJ1-2	TGTGCCAGCAGCCAAGATTATCTCTTGCAGGGCAGCGACTATGGCTACACCTTC	CASSQDYLLQGSDYGYTF
-	few	TRBV7-2	TRBJ2-6	TGTGCCAGCAGCCCCCCCCGGGACGGGAAAAGTGGGGCCAACGTCCTGACTTTC	CASSPPRDGKSGANVLTF
-	few	TRBV6-7	TRBJ1-2	TGTGCCAGCAGTTCCCTAAAAGGGCGCTTCTATGGCTACACCTTC	CASSSLKGRFYGYTF
TRBD1	-	TRBV5-5	TRBJ2-1	TGTGCCAGCAGCTTGGTTGGGACAGGGTACAATGAGCAGTTCTTC	CASSLVGTGYNEQFF
TRBD2	-	TRBV5-4	TRBJ2-3	TGTGCCAGCAGCTACAGTCAGCGGGACCGAGATACGCAGTATTTT	CASSYSQRDRDTQYF
TRBD1	few	TRBV18	TRBJ2-7	TGTGCCAGCTCTCACGGACAGGCCTCCACCTACGAGCAGTACTTC	CASSHGQASTYEQYF
TRBD2	-	TRBV4-3	TRBJ2-7	TGCGCCAGCAGCCAAGCCGGGACTAGCGGGTTTTACGAGCAGTACTTC	CASSQAGTSGFYEQYF
TRBD1	-	TRBV11-2	TRBJ1-2	TGTGCCAGCAGCTGGCCTGGACAGGAGAACTATGGCTACACCTTC	CASSWPGQENYGYTF
-	-	TRBV23-1	TRBJ1-4	TGCGCCAGCAGTCAGGGCGGAGATAATGAAAAACTGTTTTTT	CASSQGGDNEKLFF
-	few	TRBV7-9	TRBJ2-5	TGTGCCAGCAGCTCCTACGACAGTTTCCAAGAGACCCAGTACTTC	CASSSYDSFQETQYF
-	-	TRBV2	TRBJ2-5	TGTGCCAGCGAATCGGCGGCCGTAAGGGAGACCCAGTACTTC	CASESAAVRETQYF
TRBD1	-	TRBV12-3/TRBV12-4	TRBJ1-2	TGTGCCAGCAGTTCTGATAGGGTGACAGGGGGAAGCTATGGCTACACCTTC	CASSSDRVTGGSYGYTF
-	-	TRBV6-2/TRBV6-3	TRBJ2-2	TGTGCCAGCAGAAAAAGTCAGCGATACACCGGGGAGCTGTTTTTT	CASRKSQRYTGELFF
TRBD2	few	TRBV24-1	TRBJ2-1	TGTGCCACCAGTGATTTTTGGACTAGCGGGAGCAATGAGCAGTTCTTC	CATSDFWTSGSNEQFF
-	-	TRBV7-3	TRBJ1-1	TGTGCCAGCAGCGATGAAGGACAGACTGAAGCTTTCTTT	CASSDEGQTEAFF
-	-	TRBV11-1	TRBJ2-1	TGTGCCAGCAGCCGAGGGGGGTTAGCAGGCGAGCAGTTCTTC	CASSRGGLAGEQFF
-	few	TRBV12-3/TRBV12-4	TRBJ2-5	TGTGCCAGCAGCCCCGGACAGTCGAAGTACCAAGAGACCCAGTACTTC	CASSPGQSKYQETQYF
-	few	TRBV5-5	TRBJ2-3	TGTGCCAGCAGCTTGGCTGGCGTGGGGTACGCAGATACGCAGTATTTT	CASSLAGVGYADTQYF
TRBD1	-	TRBV20-1	TRBJ2-5	TGCAGTGCTAGGTGGACAGGGGGCGTGATCCAGTACTTC	CSARWTGGVIQYF
-	-	TRBV6-5	TRBJ2-5	TGTGCCAGCAGTTATTGGGGCCCCGGAGAGACCCAGTACTTC	CASSYWGPGETQYF